The 26 T cell receptor beta chains below come from one sample, sequenced in a study of OX40 agonist ivuxolimab in advanced cancers. Data came from immunoSEQ multiplex PCR; TCRdb stores just in-frame clones and leaves some out. The data contain over 65,000 clones, more than 65% of them singletons. The material sequenced was CD4+ or CD8+ T cells sorted from blood, taken in a trial of the OX40 agonist ivuxolimab. The receptor set was obtained from an adult with an advanced solid tumor such as melanoma, head and neck, liver or kidney cancer.

This clone was observed a handful of times. This rearrangement joins TRBV2 to TRBJ2-7; weak D call: TRBD2 (6 bases). This CDR3 comprises 14 residues. CDR1 is SNHLY, CDR2 FYNNEI, per germline. V lost 7 bases and J 0 bases, leaving 13 bases between the germline ends. CDR3: CASIGGDTSYEQYV. CDR3 nucleotide sequence: TGTGCCAGCATCGGCGGGGATACCTCCTACGAGCAGTACGTC.

The chain employs TRBV28 and TRBJ2-2; 11 bases line up with TRBD1. The CDR3 contains 17 residues. From germline, CDR1 is MDHEN and CDR2 SYDVKM. The ends lost 3 bases at V and 5 bases at J; junction bases unmatched: 8. CDR3 sequence (DNA): TGTGCCAGCAGTTTGGCCCCCGGGACAGGGGGGACCGGGGAGCTGTTTTTT. Translating it yields CASSLAPGTGGTGELFF.

This chain links TRBV7-2 with TRBJ1-2; D remains unclear. V lost 7 bases and J lost 8, with 20 bases in between. The CDR3 runs to 14 residues. CDR1 is SGHTA and CDR2 is FQGNSA in the germline V gene. In DNA form, the CDR3 reads TGTGCCAGCAACGAGCTTATGTCTTTGGGAGGCTACACCTTC. This codes for CASNELMSLGGYTF. Combining the CDR3 with reference TRBV7-2 and TRBJ1-2 gives the whole variable domain GAGVSQSPSNKVTEKGKDVELRCDPISGHTALYWYRQSLGQGLEFLIYFQGNSAPDKSGLPSDRFSAERTGGSVSTLTIQRTQQEDSAVYLCASNELMSLGGYTFGSGTRLTVV.

In its sample, this clone was seen a few times. The chain couples TRBV7-9 to TRBJ1-1, with D unclear. The CDR3 spans 14 residues. Germline CDR1 SEHNR, CDR2 FQNEAQ (reference sequence). The ends were cut back, 1 base at V and 10 bases at J, with 16 bases in the middle. Here the CDR3 DNA reads TGTGCCAGCAGCTTAGGGGTCGTTTGGGAAACAGCTTTCTTT. It yields the protein CASSLGVVWETAFF.

This chain uses TRBV9 with TRBJ1-3; D gene ambiguous. The CDR3 is made up of 15 amino acids. Germline V gene sequence: CDR1 SGDLS, CDR2 YYNGEE. V dropped 0 bases and J dropped 0 bases, with 7 bases sitting between them. CDR3 DNA: TGTGCCAGCAGCGTAGGGTCTATCTCTGGAAACACCATATATTTT. Its translation: CASSVGSISGNTIYF. Variable domain in full (rest from reference TRBV9 and TRBJ1-3): DSGVTQTPKHLITATGQRVTLRCSPRSGDLSVYWYQQSLDQGLQFLIQYYNGEERAKGNILERFSAQQFPDLHSELNLSSLELGDSALYFCASSVGSISGNTIYFGEGSWLTVV.

J is TRBJ1-1 and V is TRBV18; 9 bases fit TRBD1. This CDR3 is built from 14 residues. Trimming at V came to 4 bases and at J to 4 bases, leaving 4 bases not matched to a gene. Germline assignment: CDR1 KGHSH and CDR2 LQKENI. CDR3: CASSRGQGITEAFF. DNA of the CDR3: TGTGCCAGCTCACGGGGACAGGGAATCACTGAAGCTTTCTTT.

This clone turned up a few times. The V call is TRBV5-6, the J call TRBJ2-2; weak D call: TRBD2 (6 bases). This CDR3 has 16 amino acids. Germline CDR1 is SGHDT and CDR2 is YYEEEE. V was clipped by 6 bases and J by 5 bases, with 20 bases between them. The DNA of the CDR3 is TGTGCCAGCACCTCGGGGGTGGCCCGGTGGACCGGGGAGCTGTTTTTT. Translation: CASTSGVARWTGELFF. Combining the CDR3 with reference TRBV5-6 and TRBJ2-2 gives the whole variable domain DAGVTQSPTHLIKTRGQQVTLRCSPKSGHDTVSWYQQALGQGPQFIFQYYEEEERQRGNFPDRFSGHQFPNYSSELNVNALLLGDSALYLCASTSGVARWTGELFFGEGSRLTVL.

This clone was counted a few times. This chain links TRBV27 with TRBJ1-1; D is possibly TRBD1 (6 bases). CDR3 length: 13 residues. The germline V and J ends were trimmed by 6 bases and 6 bases, with 14 bases remaining between them. The germline V gene has CDR1 MNHEY and CDR2 SMNVEV (reference sequence). The CDR3 DNA follows: TGTGCCAGCAGCCGCTTGGGGGGCCCTGAAGCTTTCTTT. Amino acids: CASSRLGGPEAFF.

This clone occurred a few times. The chain uses TRBV6-1 and TRBJ1-6; the match to TRBD1 covers 9 bases. The CDR3 has 14 amino acids. CDR1 is MNHNS, CDR2 SASEGT, per germline. Germline trimming cut 3 bases from V and 7 bases from J; bases unmatched to any gene: 1. CDR3 loop: CASSDGTGNSPLHF. The CDR3 DNA follows: TGTGCCAGCAGTGACGGGACAGGGAATTCACCCCTCCACTTT.

The chain couples TRBV29-1 to TRBJ2-3; TRBD2 matches at 7 bases. This CDR3 is 14 amino acids long. The J segment lost 3 bases and the V segment lost 1 base, leaving 4 bases of the junction unmatched. The V gene's germline CDR1 is SQVTM and CDR2 ANQGSEA. This chain's CDR3 is CSVEGLRETDTQYF. DNA of the CDR3: TGCAGCGTTGAAGGGTTGCGGGAGACAGATACGCAGTATTTT.

V usage is TRBV19 and J usage is TRBJ2-1; TRBD2 matches at 8 bases. The CDR3 has 14 residues. Unmatched junction bases numbered 7, after V lost 7 bases and J lost 5 bases. Germline V CDR1 and CDR2: LNHDA, SQIVND (reference sequence). CDR3 amino acids: CASKAGGLNNEQFF. The CDR3, as DNA: TGTGCCAGTAAGGCGGGGGGCCTTAACAATGAGCAGTTCTTC.

CDR3 coding DNA: TGTGCCACCAGAACACAGGGAAGGGAGCTGTTTTTT. Translating gives CATRTQGRELFF. The chain couples TRBV15 to TRBJ2-2; TRBD1 might be the D (6 bases). V lost 6 bases and J 9 bases, leaving 11 bases between the germline ends. Germline V gene sequence: CDR1 LNHNV, CDR2 YYDKDF (reference sequence). The CDR3 extends over 12 amino acids.

In DNA form, the CDR3 reads TGTGCCAGCAGTTTCCAGGGACAGGGGACCGGCTACACCTTC. Its protein is CASSFQGQGTGYTF. J is TRBJ1-2 and V is TRBV27, with 10 bases identical to TRBD1. CDR1 and CDR2 from the germline V gene are MNHEY and SMNVEV (reference sequence). Trimming cost V 3 bases and J 8 bases; bases outside gene matches: 6. This CDR3 comprises 14 residues.

This chain connects TRBV27 to TRBJ2-2; D possibly corresponds to TRBD2 (6 bases). From germline, CDR1 is MNHEY and CDR2 SMNVEV (reference sequence). Trimming stripped 6 bases from V and 7 bases from J, with 18 bases between. This CDR3 has 15 residues. The CDR3 nucleotides are TGTGCCAGCAGCAGAGGTGGTGGGGGGAACGGGGAGCTGTTTTTT. This translates into CASSRGGGGNGELFF.

V is TRBV27 and J is TRBJ1-2, with TRBD1 identical over 9 bases. Germline trimming cut 3 bases from V and 11 bases from J; bases unmatched to any gene: 16. Germline CDR1 is MNHEY and CDR2 is SMNVEV (reference sequence). The CDR3 is made up of 16 amino acids. CDR3 nucleotide sequence: TGTGCCAGCAGTTTCCGGACAGGGGCCGGGGGAGGTGGTTACACCTTC. It codes for CASSFRTGAGGGGYTF.

This chain uses TRBV2 with TRBJ2-3, with D unclear. Germline lookup yields CDR1 SNHLY and CDR2 FYNNEI. Trimming removed 3 bases at V and 6 bases at J, with 1 base between. This CDR3 spans 10 amino acids. The CDR3 DNA is TGTGCCAGCAGTGAGGATACGCAGTATTTT. As protein: CASSEDTQYF. Full variable domain (rest looked up from reference TRBV2 and TRBJ2-3): EPEVTQTPSHQVTQMGQEVILRCVPISNHLYFYWYRQILGQKVEFLVSFYNNEISEKSEIFDDQFSVERPDGSNFTLKIRSTKLEDSAMYFCASSEDTQYFGPGTRLTVL.

The chain has TRBV6-6 and TRBJ2-1, with D uncertain. The V end lost 5 bases, the J end lost 7 bases, and 6 bases lay between the germline ends. This CDR3 is 11 amino acids long. Germline values: CDR1 MNHNY, CDR2 SVGAGI (reference sequence). The CDR3 nucleotides read TGTGCCAGCAGTCCCGGGAATGAGCAGTTCTTC. It yields the protein CASSPGNEQFF.

The sample holds one count of this clone. The chain links TRBV7-8 to TRBJ2-2; 13 bases align to TRBD2. With 2 bases clipped from V and 7 bases from J, the junction kept 13 bases outside the gene matches. The CDR3 runs 19 residues. The V gene's germline CDR1 is SGHVS and CDR2 FQNEAQ. For the CDR3, the DNA is TGTGCCAGCAGCTTAATCTCACTAGCGGGGGGGCCGCGTGGCGGGGAGCTGTTTTTT. Translated: CASSLISLAGGPRGGELFF.

The chain links TRBV5-5 to TRBJ2-3, with a possible D match to TRBD2 (6 bases). The germline V and J ends were trimmed by 0 bases and 2 bases, with 16 bases remaining between them. Germline-derived CDR1 and CDR2 are SGHKS and YYEKEE (reference sequence). The CDR3 is 17 amino acids. The CDR3 DNA reads TGTGCCAGCAGCTTGGGCGGGGCAGGCCCAACCACAGATACGCAGTATTTT. Residues: CASSLGGAGPTTDTQYF. Using reference TRBV5-5 and TRBJ2-3 for the parts outside the CDR3, the full variable domain is DAGVTQSPTHLIKTRGQQVTLRCSPISGHKSVSWYQQVLGQGPQFIFQYYEKEERGRGNFPDRFSARQFPNYSSELNVNALLLGDSALYLCASSLGGAGPTTDTQYFGPGTRLTVL.

The chain carries TRBV25-1 and TRBJ2-2; no clear D gene. CDR1 MGHDK and CDR2 SYGVNS come from the germline V gene. The V and J ends lost 8 bases and 2 bases respectively, with 21 bases between them. The CDR3 contains 17 residues. CDR3 sequence (DNA): TGTGCCAGCCTACGACTGCGGACCCCCTTTAACACCGGGGAGCTGTTTTTT. Translating it yields CASLRLRTPFNTGELFF. Full variable domain (rest looked up from reference TRBV25-1 and TRBJ2-2): EADIYQTPRYLVIGTGKKITLECSQTMGHDKMYWYQQDPGMELHLIHYSYGVNSTEKGDLSSESTVSRIRTEHFPLTLESARPSHTSQYLCASLRLRTPFNTGELFFGEGSRLTVL.

V usage is TRBV5-4 and J usage is TRBJ1-2, with 10 bases aligning to TRBD1. CDR1 is SGHNT and CDR2 is YYREEE in the germline V gene (reference sequence). The CDR3 consists of 15 residues. With 4 bases clipped from V and 4 bases from J, the junction kept 7 bases outside the gene matches. CDR3 DNA: TGTGCCAGCAGCCCCGGACAGGGGGACCTCTATGGCTACACCTTC. Translating it yields CASSPGQGDLYGYTF.

V is TRBV2 and J is TRBJ1-1; no firm D call. V was pared by 7 bases and J by 6 bases, with 15 bases between. CDR1 and CDR2 from the germline V gene are SNHLY and FYNNEI. This CDR3 has 13 residues. CDR3 coding DNA: TGTGCCAGCAATTTTGGGGAGTCCGCTGAAGCTTTCTTT. It codes for CASNFGESAEAFF.

The chain employs TRBV25-1 and TRBJ1-3, with TRBD1 identical over 7 bases. The CDR3 sequence is 17 residues long. The J segment lost 4 bases and the V segment lost 0 bases, leaving 9 bases of the junction unmatched. CDR1 is MGHDK and CDR2 is SYGVNS in the germline V gene. The CDR3 coding sequence is TGTGCCAGCAGTGAATACCTACCAGGGGGGGCAGGAAACACCATATATTTT. This sequence encodes CASSEYLPGGAGNTIYF.

This clone has a handful of counts. The chain uses TRBV29-1 and TRBJ1-5, with a tentative D call TRBD1 (6 bases). V was trimmed by 6 bases and J by 1 base, leaving 13 bases between them. The CDR3 is made up of 14 amino acids. Germline CDR1 SQVTM, CDR2 ANQGSEA. As DNA, the CDR3 is TGCAGCGTCTTTACTCAGGGGAGCAATCAGCCCCAGCATTTT. Residues: CSVFTQGSNQPQHF. The complete variable domain, with remaining parts taken from reference TRBV29-1 and TRBJ1-5, reads SAVISQKPSRDICQRGTSLTIQCQVDSQVTMMFWYRQQPGQSLTLIATANQGSEATYESGFVIDKFPISRPNLTFSTLTVSNMSPEDSSIYLCSVFTQGSNQPQHFGDGTRLSIL.

This sequence joins TRBV5-6 and TRBJ2-3; D not resolved. Germline-derived CDR1 and CDR2 are SGHDT and YYEEEE. The V end lost 9 bases, the J end lost 2 bases, and 13 bases lay between the germline ends. CDR3 length equals 13 residues. The CDR3 loop is CATSVQITDTQYF. In nucleotides, the CDR3 is TGTGCCACCTCGGTCCAGATCACAGATACGCAGTATTTT.

J is TRBJ2-2 and V is TRBV5-4; 9 bases are a match to TRBD1. V was pared by 4 bases and J by 4 bases, with 8 bases of the junction left unmatched. CDR3 size: 16 residues. The germline V gene encodes CDR1 SGHNT and CDR2 YYREEE (reference sequence). The CDR3 region is CASSRNRGQVTGELFF. CDR3 in DNA: TGTGCCAGCAGCAGAAACAGGGGGCAGGTCACCGGGGAGCTGTTTTTT.